The 31 T cell receptor beta chains given below trace back to one sample, sequenced in a study of radiotherapy plus CTLA-4 blockade in lung cancer. Sequencing used immunoSEQ multiplex PCR; TCRdb keeps in-frame clones, though not all of them. Among tens of thousands of clones listed, roughly three quarters were seen once. The specimen was peripheral blood, collected from a patient treated with radiotherapy plus ipilimumab. The origin of the receptors is a human donor with non-small cell lung cancer that progressed on radiotherapy plus ipilimumab.

This clone was observed a handful of times. The chain employs TRBV14 and TRBJ2-7; D is uncertain. The CDR3 totals 11 residues. The V gene's germline CDR1 is SGHDN and CDR2 FVKESK. V lost 0 bases, J lost 10 bases, and 7 bases lay in between. The CDR3 reads CASSQERKQYF. Here the CDR3 DNA reads TGTGCCAGCAGCCAAGAGAGGAAACAGTACTTC.

The genes are TRBV28 and TRBJ2-5; no clear D. The CDR3 extends over 20 amino acids. Germline CDR1 is MDHEN and CDR2 is SYDVKM. V gave up 3 bases and J gave up 1 base, with 27 bases separating them. The CDR3 sequence: CASSFPGTVGRHGPQETQYF. DNA for the CDR3: TGTGCCAGCAGTTTCCCCGGCACAGTAGGAAGGCACGGGCCCCAAGAGACCCAGTACTTC.

This clone has only a few counts. This sequence joins TRBV19 and TRBJ2-5; D call uncertain. Germline V CDR1 and CDR2: LNHDA, SQIVND (reference sequence). This CDR3 has 10 amino acids. V lost 10 bases to trimming and J lost 5 bases, with 8 bases between them. The CDR3 loop is CAMSRETQYF. DNA for the CDR3: TGTGCCATGAGCCGTGAGACCCAGTACTTC.

This clone is judged large. The CDR3 DNA follows: TGTGCCAGCAGCTCCCGGACAGCTGGAAACACCATATATTTT. Translation gives CASSSRTAGNTIYF. This sequence joins TRBV7-9 and TRBJ1-3; D may be TRBD1 (6 bases). Trimming took 4 bases from V and 2 from J, leaving 9 bases between them. Germline lookup yields CDR1 SEHNR and CDR2 FQNEAQ (reference sequence). The length of the CDR3 is 14 residues.

The V and J genes are TRBV18 and TRBJ1-5, with unresolved D. Germline V gene lookup returns CDR1 KGHSH and CDR2 LQKENI. The V and J ends lost 6 bases and 0 bases respectively, with 12 bases between them. The CDR3 totals 15 residues. The CDR3 region is CASSEGQNSNQPQHF. The CDR3 DNA is TGTGCCAGCTCCGAAGGGCAGAATAGCAATCAGCCCCAGCATTTT.

The rearrangement links TRBV10-3 to TRBJ2-3; D uncertain. V shed 3 bases and J shed 4 bases, with 11 bases lying between them. The CDR3 runs 14 residues. Germline values: CDR1 ENHRY, CDR2 SYGVKD. Here the CDR3 DNA reads TGTGCCATCAGTGATGGGGTGAGAGCAGATACGCAGTATTTT. Its translation: CAISDGVRADTQYF.

The chain combines TRBV11-2 with TRBJ2-1; TRBD2 agrees at 10 bases. Germline trimming cut 5 bases from V and 9 bases from J; bases unmatched to any gene: 7. The CDR3 has 14 residues. Germline lookup yields CDR1 SGHAT and CDR2 FQNNGV. The CDR3 DNA sequence: TGTGCCAGCAGCCCACTAGCGGGGAGGGGTGAGCAGTTCTTC. Translating gives CASSPLAGRGEQFF.

The rearrangement uses TRBV7-9 and TRBJ1-6; perhaps TRBD1 as D (5 bases). CDR3 length: 12 residues. Per the germline V gene, CDR1 is SEHNR and CDR2 is FQNEAQ (reference sequence). The germline V and J ends were trimmed by 1 base and 19 bases, with 14 bases remaining between them. The CDR3 bases are TGTGCCAGCAGCTTAGGAGGACCGGGACTTCACTTT. Translation gives CASSLGGPGLHF.

This rearrangement joins TRBV10-3 to TRBJ2-7; D is tentatively TRBD1 or TRBD2 (6 bases each). Germline V CDR1 and CDR2: ENHRY, SYGVKD. The V end lost 8 bases, the J end lost 2 bases, and 19 bases lay between the germline ends. CDR3 length: 15 residues. In nucleotides, the CDR3 is TGTGCCATCGGGGGGCCGCTGGGACGGCCCTACGAGCAGTACTTC. Its translation is CAIGGPLGRPYEQYF.

The V call is TRBV7-2, the J call TRBJ2-3, with TRBD2 identical over 10 bases. CDR3 length: 17 residues. Germline loops: CDR1 SGHTA, CDR2 FQGNSA. J lost 0 bases, V lost 1 base, and 4 bases had no gene match. The CDR3 DNA follows: TGTGCCAGCAGCTTAGGGGGGACTAGCGTTAGCACAGATACGCAGTATTTT. Translating gives CASSLGGTSVSTDTQYF. The full variable domain, in which reference TRBV7-2 and TRBJ2-3 provide the parts outside the CDR3, is GAGVSQSPSNKVTEKGKDVELRCDPISGHTALYWYRQSLGQGLEFLIYFQGNSAPDKSGLPSDRFSAERTGGSVSTLTIQRTQQEDSAVYLCASSLGGTSVSTDTQYFGPGTRLTVL.

This chain connects TRBV9 to TRBJ2-3; TRBD2 aligns across 7 bases. In germline, CDR1 is SGDLS, CDR2 YYNGEE. V lost 0 bases, J lost 2 bases, and 6 bases stayed unmatched. The CDR3 loop spans 16 amino acids. For the CDR3, the DNA is TGTGCCAGCAGCGTAGGGGGAGCGGGATCCACAGATACGCAGTATTTT. Protein sequence: CASSVGGAGSTDTQYF.

The V call is TRBV7-2, the J call TRBJ2-3, with 10 bases that match TRBD2. The CDR3 consists of 13 residues. With V trimmed by 5 bases and J by 6 bases, 2 bases remained unmatched. Germline assignment: CDR1 SGHTA and CDR2 FQGNSA. The chain's CDR3 is CASSRSGGDTQYF. In nucleotides, the CDR3 is TGTGCCAGCAGCCGTAGCGGGGGGGATACGCAGTATTTT.

This clone has more than one count but fewer than ten. The chain recombines TRBV6-9 with TRBJ2-1; D gene unclear. With 0 bases removed from V and 8 bases from J, the gap between germline ends came to 17 bases. Germline V gene lookup returns CDR1 MNHGY and CDR2 SVAAGI. The length of the CDR3 is 16 residues. The CDR3 protein is CASSYSTIASRDEQFF. CDR3 DNA: TGTGCCAGCAGTTATTCAACTATCGCATCTAGGGATGAGCAGTTCTTC.

In regard to this clone: Compared with germline, one end of the junction differs, possibly owing to a read error. The V gene is TRBV6-5, the J gene TRBJ1-1, with D perhaps matching TRBD1 (6 bases). CDR3 length: 13 amino acids. Germline V gene sequence: CDR1 MNHEY, CDR2 SVGAGI. The CDR3: CASRYREATEAFF. CDR3 bases: TGTGCCAGCCGTTACAGGGAGGCCACTGAAGCTTTCTTT.

Only one count was recorded for this clone. V usage is TRBV5-1 and J usage is TRBJ1-4; 11 bases agree with TRBD1. This CDR3 is 14 amino acids long. Germline V gene data show CDR1 as SGHRS and CDR2 as YFSETQ. The J segment lost 5 bases and the V segment lost 6 bases, leaving 3 bases of the junction unmatched. The DNA for the CDR3 is TGCGCCAGCACCGGACAGGGGGCAAATGAAAAACTGTTTTTT. This encodes CASTGQGANEKLFF.

The chain recombines TRBV5-1 with TRBJ2-3; 7 bases are shared with TRBD2. The CDR3 is 15 amino acids. Losses at the gene ends were 7 bases for V and 0 bases for J; bases not matched to a gene: 8. Looked up from germline, CDR1 is SGHRS and CDR2 is YFSETQ. The CDR3 nucleotides are TGCGCCAGCGGGGGGGGTTATCCTAGCACAGATACGCAGTATTTT. This sequence encodes CASGGGYPSTDTQYF.

The V gene is TRBV6-5, the J gene TRBJ1-4, with 7 nucleotides matching TRBD1. This CDR3 contains 14 residues. Per germline, CDR1 MNHEY and CDR2 SVGAGI. V lost 6 bases, J lost 7 bases, and 8 bases stayed unmatched. The CDR3 sequence is CASRSQGSFEKLFF. For the CDR3, the DNA is TGTGCCAGCAGATCACAGGGGTCTTTTGAAAAACTGTTTTTT.

The rearrangement joins TRBV18 to TRBJ1-2; maybe TRBD1 (5 bases). Germline V gene lookup returns CDR1 KGHSH and CDR2 LQKENI. The V and J ends lost 5 bases and 1 base respectively, with 17 bases between them. The CDR3 loop spans 16 amino acids. The CDR3 protein is CASSGPTAEINYGYTF. In DNA, the CDR3 is TGTGCCAGCTCAGGACCGACAGCGGAGATTAACTATGGCTACACCTTC.

The V call is TRBV30, the J call TRBJ1-2, with unresolved D. V dropped 2 bases and J dropped 4 bases, with 14 bases sitting between them. Germline CDR1 reads GTSNPN; CDR2 reads SVGIG (reference sequence). This CDR3 spans 14 amino acids. The CDR3 here is CAWSTGVRAYGYTF. The DNA of the CDR3 is TGTGCCTGGAGTACCGGGGTGAGGGCCTATGGCTACACCTTC.

The V call is TRBV5-8, the J call TRBJ1-5, with D possibly TRBD1 on 5 matching bases. The CDR3 covers 15 residues. The V gene lost 3 bases and the J gene lost 3 bases, with 13 bases spanning the gap. Germline CDR1 and CDR2: SGHTS and YDEGEE. The chain's CDR3 is CASSWKGLANQPQHF. CDR3 coding DNA: TGTGCCAGCAGCTGGAAGGGGTTGGCCAATCAGCCCCAGCATTTT.

This clone was seen only once. The chain is built from TRBV5-1 and TRBJ1-1; D remains ambiguous. The CDR3 runs to 13 residues. Germline CDR1 reads SGHRS; CDR2 reads YFSETQ. Trimming left V 4 bases short and J 4 bases short, with 11 bases between. The CDR3 nucleotides read TGCGCCAGCAGCGCCGGTAGGTCCACTGAAGCTTTCTTT. It yields the protein CASSAGRSTEAFF.

The rearrangement links TRBV7-6 to TRBJ1-3; no firm D call. Per germline, CDR1 SGHVS and CDR2 FNYEAQ. Trimming cost V 2 bases and J 3 bases, with 17 bases left between them. This CDR3 region has 17 residues. CDR3 protein: CASSLRTEETIGNTIYF. For the CDR3, the DNA is TGTGCCAGCAGCTTAAGGACCGAAGAAACTATTGGAAACACCATATATTTT.

The chain uses TRBV5-4 and TRBJ1-2; 7 bases match TRBD1. This CDR3 has 14 residues. Germline lookup yields CDR1 SGHNT and CDR2 YYREEE (reference sequence). The V and J ends lost 3 bases and 5 bases, in that order; junction bases with no gene match: 7. In nucleotides, the CDR3 is TGTGCCAGCAGCTGGGGGGGACAGCTATATGGCTACACCTTC. Amino acids: CASSWGGQLYGYTF.

This chain links TRBV7-2 with TRBJ1-5; the D is unclear. CDR1 is SGHTA, CDR2 FQGNSA, per germline. This CDR3 is 15 amino acids long. The V and J ends lost 5 bases and 2 bases respectively, with 13 bases between them. The CDR3 region is CASSLRFGGNQPQHF. In DNA form, the CDR3 reads TGTGCCAGCAGCCTAAGGTTCGGCGGCAATCAGCCCCAGCATTTT.

This sequence joins TRBV29-1 and TRBJ2-1; 14 bases are shared with TRBD2. The CDR3 spans 18 residues. The ends lost 7 bases at V and 2 bases at J; junction bases unmatched: 13. Germline-derived CDR1 and CDR2 are SQVTM and ANQGSEA. Here the CDR3 DNA reads TGCAGCGCTCTCTCCGGGACTAGCGGGAGTCTCGCCTACAATGAGCAGTTCTTC. This encodes CSALSGTSGSLAYNEQFF.

V gene TRBV9 combines with J gene TRBJ2-1; D unresolved. The V end lost 0 bases, the J end lost 4 bases, and 11 bases lay between the germline ends. Germline CDR1 SGDLS, CDR2 YYNGEE. The CDR3 contains 15 residues. CDR3 coding DNA: TGTGCCAGCAGCGTAGCAGATGATCAGTACAATGAGCAGTTCTTC. Its protein is CASSVADDQYNEQFF.

J is TRBJ2-3 and V is TRBV10-2, with D unclear. The CDR3 consists of 16 residues. Trimming left V 0 bases short and J 5 bases short, with 15 bases between. CDR1 and CDR2 (germline): WSHSY, SAAADI. The CDR3: CASSESTSDHGDTQYF. CDR3 sequence (DNA): TGCGCCAGCAGTGAGTCGACCTCGGACCACGGAGATACGCAGTATTTT.

This CDR3 is CASSLARTAWAGYTF. DNA for the CDR3: TGTGCCAGCAGCTTAGCTAGGACAGCGTGGGCTGGCTACACCTTC. The chain uses TRBV7-9 and TRBJ1-2, with D possibly matching TRBD1 (6 bases). The V gene's germline CDR1 is SEHNR and CDR2 FQNEAQ (reference sequence). The V end was cut by 0 bases, the J end by 7 bases, with 15 bases between. The CDR3 has 15 amino acids.

The chain has TRBV5-5 and TRBJ1-2; D is possibly TRBD1 (5 bases). With 4 bases removed from V and 4 bases from J, the gap between germline ends came to 14 bases. The CDR3 has 14 residues. Per the germline V gene, CDR1 is SGHKS and CDR2 is YYEKEE (reference sequence). This CDR3 reads CASSPADIFYGYTF. The DNA of the CDR3 is TGTGCCAGCAGCCCCGCGGACATCTTCTATGGCTACACCTTC.

The chain is built from TRBV9 and TRBJ2-1; 12 nucleotides align to TRBD2. Germline CDR1 and CDR2: SGDLS and YYNGEE. The CDR3 sequence is 15 residues long. The V gene end was trimmed by 0 bases and the J gene end by 5 bases; junction bases not matched to a gene: 0. The CDR3 here is CASSVGLAGDNEQFF. CDR3 DNA sequence: TGTGCCAGCAGCGTAGGACTAGCGGGGGACAATGAGCAGTTCTTC.

The chain has TRBV28 and TRBJ1-2, with D perhaps TRBD1 (5 bases). CDR1 and CDR2 from the germline V gene are MDHEN and SYDVKM. The CDR3 extends over 14 amino acids. Between the trimmed V and J ends, which lost 6 bases and 7 bases, there was a span of 18 bases. The CDR3 region is CASRGWDQGTGYTF. CDR3 DNA: TGTGCCAGCAGGGGGTGGGATCAGGGAACTGGCTACACCTTC.